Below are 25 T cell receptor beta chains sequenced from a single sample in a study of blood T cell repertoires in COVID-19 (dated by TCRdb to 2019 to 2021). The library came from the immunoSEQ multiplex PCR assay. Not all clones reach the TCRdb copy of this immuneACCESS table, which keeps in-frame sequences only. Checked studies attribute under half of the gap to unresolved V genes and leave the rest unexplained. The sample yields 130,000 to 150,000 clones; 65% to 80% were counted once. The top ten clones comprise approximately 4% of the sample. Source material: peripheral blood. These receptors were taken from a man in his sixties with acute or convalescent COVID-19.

CDR3 sequence reads: CASSQGDRGRGETQYF. CDR3 nucleotides: TGCGCCAGCAGCCAAGGGGACAGGGGGAGGGGGGAGACCCAGTACTTC. The rearrangement uses TRBV4-3 and TRBJ2-5; 11 positions agree with TRBD1. Trimming removed 1 base from V and 5 bases from J; junction bases left unmatched: 6. This CDR3 spans 16 amino acids. Per the germline V gene, CDR1 is LGHNA and CDR2 is YSLEER.

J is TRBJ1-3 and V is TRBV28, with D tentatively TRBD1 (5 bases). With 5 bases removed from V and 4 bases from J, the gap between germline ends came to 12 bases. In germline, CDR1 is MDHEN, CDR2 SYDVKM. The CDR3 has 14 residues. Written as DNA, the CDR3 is TGTGCCAGCAGTAGGGGCCTTGTGGGAAACACCATATATTTT. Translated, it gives CASSRGLVGNTIYF.

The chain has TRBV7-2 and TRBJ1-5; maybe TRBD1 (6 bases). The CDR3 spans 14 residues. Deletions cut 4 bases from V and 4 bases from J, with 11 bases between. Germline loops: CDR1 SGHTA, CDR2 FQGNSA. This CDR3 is CASSSTGGNQPQHF. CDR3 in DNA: TGTGCCAGCAGCTCGACAGGTGGGAATCAGCCCCAGCATTTT.

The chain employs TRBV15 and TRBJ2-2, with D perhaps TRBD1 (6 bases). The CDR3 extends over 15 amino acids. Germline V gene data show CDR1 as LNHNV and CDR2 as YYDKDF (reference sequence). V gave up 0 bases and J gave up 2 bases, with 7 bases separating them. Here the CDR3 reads CATSREQGNTGELFF. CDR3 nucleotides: TGTGCCACCAGCAGAGAACAGGGTAACACCGGGGAGCTGTTTTTT.

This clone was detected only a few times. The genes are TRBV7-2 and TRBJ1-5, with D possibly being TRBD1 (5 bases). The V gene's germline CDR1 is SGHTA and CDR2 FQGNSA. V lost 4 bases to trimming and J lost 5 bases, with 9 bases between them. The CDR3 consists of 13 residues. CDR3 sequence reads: CASSSGNYQPQHF. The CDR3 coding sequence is TGTGCCAGCAGCTCAGGGAACTATCAGCCCCAGCATTTT.

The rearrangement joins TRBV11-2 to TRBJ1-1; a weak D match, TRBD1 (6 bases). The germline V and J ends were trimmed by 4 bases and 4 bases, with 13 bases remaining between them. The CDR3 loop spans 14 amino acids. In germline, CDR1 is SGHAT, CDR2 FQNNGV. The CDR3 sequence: CASSSNRVSTEAFF. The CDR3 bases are TGTGCCAGCAGCTCGAACAGGGTGAGCACTGAAGCTTTCTTT.

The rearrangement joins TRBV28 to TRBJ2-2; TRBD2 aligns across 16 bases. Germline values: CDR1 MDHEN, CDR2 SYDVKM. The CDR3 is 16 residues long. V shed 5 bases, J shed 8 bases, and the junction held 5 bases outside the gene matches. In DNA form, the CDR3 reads TGTGCCAGCAGTCTGGGACTAGCGGGAGGGATAGGGGAGCTGTTTTTT. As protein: CASSLGLAGGIGELFF.

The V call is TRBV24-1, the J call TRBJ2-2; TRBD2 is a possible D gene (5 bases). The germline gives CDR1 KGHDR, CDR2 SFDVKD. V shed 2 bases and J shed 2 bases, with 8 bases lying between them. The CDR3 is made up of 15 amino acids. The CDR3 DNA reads TGTGCCACCAGTGATTCGGGATCTAACACCGGGGAGCTGTTTTTT. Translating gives CATSDSGSNTGELFF.

CDR3 nucleotide sequence: TGTGCCAGCAGTTTATCGCAGGGTCCGAACACCGGGGAGCTGTTTTTT. It encodes CASSLSQGPNTGELFF. The chain recombines TRBV27 with TRBJ2-2; a possible D gene is TRBD1 (5 bases). Germline assignment: CDR1 MNHEY and CDR2 SMNVEV (reference sequence). V was trimmed by 0 bases and J by 0 bases, leaving 8 bases between them. The CDR3 consists of 16 residues.

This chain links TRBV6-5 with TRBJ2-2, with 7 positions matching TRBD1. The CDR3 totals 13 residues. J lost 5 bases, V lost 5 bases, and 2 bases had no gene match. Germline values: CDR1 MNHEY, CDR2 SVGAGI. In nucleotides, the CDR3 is TGTGCCAGCAGTCTCAGGGGGACCGGGGAGCTGTTTTTT. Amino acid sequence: CASSLRGTGELFF.

CDR3 in DNA: TGCGCCAGCAGCGTGGGGGGGCCGGGGGCCAACGTCCTGACTTTC. Translating gives CASSVGGPGANVLTF. The V call is TRBV5-1, the J call TRBJ2-6, with D perhaps matching TRBD2 (7 bases). Germline CDR1 and CDR2: SGHRS and YFSETQ. This CDR3 comprises 15 residues. V was shortened by 4 bases and J by 4 bases, with 12 bases between the two germline ends.

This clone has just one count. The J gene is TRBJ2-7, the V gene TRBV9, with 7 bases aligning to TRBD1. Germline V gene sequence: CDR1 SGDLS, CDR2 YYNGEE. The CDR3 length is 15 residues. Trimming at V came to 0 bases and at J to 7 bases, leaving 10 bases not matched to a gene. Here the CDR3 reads CASSVVGYRGGEQYF. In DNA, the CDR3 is TGTGCCAGCAGCGTAGTGGGTTACAGGGGTGGTGAGCAGTACTTC.

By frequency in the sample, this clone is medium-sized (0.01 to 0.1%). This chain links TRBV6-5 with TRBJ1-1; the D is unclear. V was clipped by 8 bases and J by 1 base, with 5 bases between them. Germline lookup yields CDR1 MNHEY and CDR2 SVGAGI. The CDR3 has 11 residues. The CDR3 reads CASARNTEAFF. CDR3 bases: TGTGCCAGCGCCAGGAACACTGAAGCTTTCTTT.

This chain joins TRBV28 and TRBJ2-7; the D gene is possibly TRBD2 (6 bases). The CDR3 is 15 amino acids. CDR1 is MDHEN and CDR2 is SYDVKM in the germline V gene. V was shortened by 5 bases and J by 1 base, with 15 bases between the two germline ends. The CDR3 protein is CASSREGTASYEQYF. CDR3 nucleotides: TGTGCCAGCAGTAGAGAGGGGACTGCATCCTACGAGCAGTACTTC.

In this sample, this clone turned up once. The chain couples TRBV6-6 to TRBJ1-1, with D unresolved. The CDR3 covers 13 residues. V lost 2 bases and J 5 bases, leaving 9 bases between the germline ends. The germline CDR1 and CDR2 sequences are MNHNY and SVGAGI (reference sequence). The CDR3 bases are TGTGCCAGCAGTTACGTTTCTTCGACTGAAGCTTTCTTT. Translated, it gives CASSYVSSTEAFF.

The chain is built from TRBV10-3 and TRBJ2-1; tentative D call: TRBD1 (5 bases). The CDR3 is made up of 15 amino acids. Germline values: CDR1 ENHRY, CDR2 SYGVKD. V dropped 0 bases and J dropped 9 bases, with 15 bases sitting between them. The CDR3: CAISESAGRLSEQFF. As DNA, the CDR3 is TGTGCCATCAGTGAGTCGGCAGGGCGGTTAAGTGAGCAGTTCTTC.

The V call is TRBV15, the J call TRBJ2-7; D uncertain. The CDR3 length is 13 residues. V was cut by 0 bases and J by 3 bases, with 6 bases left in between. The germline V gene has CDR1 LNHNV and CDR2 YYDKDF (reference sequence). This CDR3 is CATSRDHGYEQYF. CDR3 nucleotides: TGTGCCACCAGCAGAGATCACGGCTACGAGCAGTACTTC.

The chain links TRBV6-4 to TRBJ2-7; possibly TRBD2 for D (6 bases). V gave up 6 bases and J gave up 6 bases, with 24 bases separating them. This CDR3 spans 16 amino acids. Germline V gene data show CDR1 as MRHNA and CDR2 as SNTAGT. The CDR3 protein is CASRSRPGAGLCEQYF. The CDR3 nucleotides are TGTGCCAGCAGAAGTCGACCGGGAGCCGGTCTTTGCGAGCAGTACTTC.

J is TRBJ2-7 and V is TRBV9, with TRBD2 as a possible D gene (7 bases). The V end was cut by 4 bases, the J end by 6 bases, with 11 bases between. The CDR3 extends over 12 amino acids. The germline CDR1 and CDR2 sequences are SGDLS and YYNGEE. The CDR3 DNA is TGTGCCAGCAGCCTGAGGGGGGGCGAGCAGTACTTC. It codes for CASSLRGGEQYF.

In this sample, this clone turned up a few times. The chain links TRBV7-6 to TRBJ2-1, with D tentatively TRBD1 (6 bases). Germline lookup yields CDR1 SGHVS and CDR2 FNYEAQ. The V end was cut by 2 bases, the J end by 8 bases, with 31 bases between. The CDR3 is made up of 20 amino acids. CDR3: CASSLLLSLRDRLLGDEQFF. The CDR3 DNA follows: TGTGCCAGCAGCTTACTCCTCAGCCTCCGAGACAGGTTGTTAGGGGATGAGCAGTTCTTC.

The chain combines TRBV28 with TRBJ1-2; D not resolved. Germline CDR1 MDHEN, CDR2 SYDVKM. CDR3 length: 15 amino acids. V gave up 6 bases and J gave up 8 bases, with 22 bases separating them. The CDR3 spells CASSPRVAPGGGYTF. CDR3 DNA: TGTGCCAGCAGCCCCCGGGTCGCACCTGGAGGGGGCTACACCTTC.

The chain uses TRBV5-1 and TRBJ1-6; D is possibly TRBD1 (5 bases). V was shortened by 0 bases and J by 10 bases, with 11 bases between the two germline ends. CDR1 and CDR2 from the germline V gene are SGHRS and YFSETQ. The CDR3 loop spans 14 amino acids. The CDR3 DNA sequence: TGCGCCAGCAGCTTGGTGGGGCAATGGTCACCCCTCCACTTT. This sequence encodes CASSLVGQWSPLHF.

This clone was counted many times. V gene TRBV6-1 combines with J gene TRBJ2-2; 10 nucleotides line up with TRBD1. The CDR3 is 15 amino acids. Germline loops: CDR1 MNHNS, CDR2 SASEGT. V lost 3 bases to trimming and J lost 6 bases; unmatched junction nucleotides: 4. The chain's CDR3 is CASSEGTGESGELFF. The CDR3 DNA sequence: TGTGCCAGCAGTGAGGGGACAGGGGAGTCCGGGGAGCTGTTTTTT.

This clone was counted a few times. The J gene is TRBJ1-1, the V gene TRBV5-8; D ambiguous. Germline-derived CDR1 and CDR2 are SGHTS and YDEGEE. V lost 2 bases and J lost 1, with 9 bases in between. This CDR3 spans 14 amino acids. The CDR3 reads CASSFRLENTEAFF. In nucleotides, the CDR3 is TGTGCCAGCAGCTTCAGACTAGAGAACACTGAAGCTTTCTTT. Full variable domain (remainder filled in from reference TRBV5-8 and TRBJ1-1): EAGVTQSPTHLIKTRGQQATLRCSPISGHTSVYWYQQALGLGLQFLLWYDEGEERNRGNFPPRFSGRQFPNYSSELNVNALELEDSALYLCASSFRLENTEAFFGQGTRLTVV.

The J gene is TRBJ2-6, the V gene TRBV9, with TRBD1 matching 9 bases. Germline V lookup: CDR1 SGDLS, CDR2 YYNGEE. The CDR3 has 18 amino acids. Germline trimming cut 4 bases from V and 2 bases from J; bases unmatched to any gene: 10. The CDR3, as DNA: TGTGCCAGCAGCCCCTACGGGGACAGGGTAACTGGGGCCAACGTCCTGACTTTC. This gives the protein CASSPYGDRVTGANVLTF.